The next 30 T cell receptor beta chains were all read from a single sample in a study of cytomegalovirus exposure and HLA in healthy donors. The primer mix had 60 Vbeta and 13 Jbeta primers. Clones were read by immunoSEQ multiplex PCR, and TCRdb kept only the in-frame ones, dropping some. This table has 150,000 or so clones, 75% to 90% appearing once. Sequencing was performed on PBMCs. The receptors shown here come from a woman aged 45-59 years in good health and CMV-seropositive.

This chain connects TRBV19 to TRBJ1-4; D is possibly TRBD1 (6 bases). CDR3 length: 16 amino acids. Germline lookup yields CDR1 LNHDA and CDR2 SQIVND (reference sequence). The germline V and J ends were trimmed by 3 bases and 3 bases, with 14 bases remaining between them. CDR3 loop: CASSIPGAVSNEKLFF. CDR3 bases: TGTGCCAGTAGTATCCCAGGGGCGGTCTCTAATGAAAAACTGTTTTTT.

The gene calls are TRBV5-4 and TRBJ2-7, with D possibly matching TRBD2 (5 bases). V was pared by 1 base and J by 3 bases, with 17 bases between. The CDR3 spans 16 residues. The germline CDR1 and CDR2 sequences are SGHNT and YYREEE (reference sequence). Here the CDR3 DNA reads TGTGCCAGCAGCTTGAGTTCGCGGACGGGGATCTACGAGCAGTACTTC. The encoded protein is CASSLSSRTGIYEQYF.

This clone was counted between two and nine times. The chain joins TRBV18 to TRBJ2-5; 7 bases fit TRBD2. Germline values: CDR1 KGHSH, CDR2 LQKENI. The CDR3 spans 17 residues. V lost 3 bases to trimming and J lost 2 bases; unmatched junction nucleotides: 12. The CDR3 coding sequence is TGTGCCAGCTCACCTCTACTCGCGGGAGCCTCTCAAGAGACCCAGTACTTC. Residues: CASSPLLAGASQETQYF.

The chain has TRBV6-5 and TRBJ2-1; 7 bases are a match to TRBD1. The CDR3 runs 14 residues. Germline loops: CDR1 MNHEY, CDR2 SVGAGI. Trimming cost V 5 bases and J 4 bases; bases outside gene matches: 5. The CDR3 loop reads CASSTGQVYNEQFF. The CDR3 nucleotides read TGTGCCAGCAGTACCGGACAGGTTTACAATGAGCAGTTCTTC.

The rearrangement joins TRBV10-3 to TRBJ1-1, with 7 positions matching TRBD1. Germline loops: CDR1 ENHRY, CDR2 SYGVKD. This CDR3 is 13 amino acids long. J was trimmed by 4 bases and V by 9 bases; bases with no gene match: 8. The CDR3 loop reads CAIRITGVTEAFF. The CDR3 coding sequence is TGTGCCATACGGATTACAGGGGTCACTGAAGCTTTCTTT.

V is TRBV10-3 and J is TRBJ2-7, with 12 bases matching TRBD2. This CDR3 has 17 amino acids. CDR1 is ENHRY, CDR2 SYGVKD, per germline. With 1 base clipped from V and 6 bases from J, the junction kept 10 bases outside the gene matches. CDR3 sequence (DNA): TGTGCCATCAGTGAGTTGCCGAAGACTAGCGGGAGCGGCGAGCAGTACTTC. This translates into CAISELPKTSGSGEQYF.

The chain has TRBV5-4 and TRBJ2-7, with a tentative D call TRBD2 (6 bases). Trimming took off 4 bases at V and 0 bases at J, with 17 bases between the two ends. Germline V gives CDR1 SGHNT, CDR2 YYREEE (reference sequence). The CDR3 is made up of 16 amino acids. The CDR3 coding sequence is TGTGCCAGCAGCCCCGGGACTGGGCAGAGCTCCTACGAGCAGTACTTC. The encoded protein is CASSPGTGQSSYEQYF.

The gene calls are TRBV19 and TRBJ2-5; weak D call: TRBD2 (6 bases). CDR1 is LNHDA and CDR2 is SQIVND in the germline V gene (reference sequence). Trimming pared 1 base from V and 2 bases from J, leaving 11 bases between. The CDR3 extends over 15 amino acids. CDR3 nucleotide sequence: TGTGCCAGTAGTATAGCCGCGGGGACTCAAGAGACCCAGTACTTC. Residues: CASSIAAGTQETQYF. The full variable domain, rest sourced from reference TRBV19 and TRBJ2-5, is DGGITQSPKYLFRKEGQNVTLSCEQNLNHDAMYWYRQDPGQGLRLIYYSQIVNDFQKGDIAEGYSVSREKKESFPLTVTSAQKNPTAFYLCASSIAAGTQETQYFGPGTRLLVL.

This chain joins TRBV19 and TRBJ1-2; 8 bases agree with TRBD1. CDR3 length equals 14 residues. Germline V gives CDR1 LNHDA, CDR2 SQIVND (reference sequence). Germline trimming cut 6 bases from V and 4 bases from J; bases unmatched to any gene: 7. The CDR3 protein is CASSQQGGPYGYTF. The DNA for the CDR3 is TGTGCCAGTAGCCAACAGGGGGGTCCCTATGGCTACACCTTC.

The rearrangement links TRBV20-1 to TRBJ1-1; TRBD1 might be the D (5 bases). CDR1 and CDR2 from the germline V gene are DFQATT and SNEGSKA (reference sequence). This CDR3 contains 11 residues. The DNA of the CDR3 is TGCAGGGGGGGGAGGGGTTCTGAAGCTTTCTTT. Its protein product is CRGGRGSEAFF.

The J gene is TRBJ1-6, the V gene TRBV5-4, with unresolved D. V dropped 4 bases and J dropped 1 base, with 12 bases sitting between them. The CDR3 loop spans 16 amino acids. Germline V CDR1 and CDR2: SGHNT, YYREEE (reference sequence). DNA of the CDR3: TGTGCCAGCAGCGCCAGCCGAGGGTCCTATAATTCACCCCTCCACTTT. This gives the protein CASSASRGSYNSPLHF.

This chain joins TRBV19 and TRBJ2-2; possible D gene TRBD2, 6 bases. Germline CDR1 reads LNHDA; CDR2 reads SQIVND (reference sequence). With 2 bases removed from V and 5 bases from J, the gap between germline ends came to 9 bases. This CDR3 has 14 residues. The CDR3 here is CASSIRRATGELFF. CDR3 coding DNA: TGTGCCAGTAGTATAAGGAGGGCAACCGGGGAGCTGTTTTTT.

The CDR3 nucleotides are TGTGCCACCTCGCTGCGGGGAAGAGAGACCCAGTACTTC. This translates into CATSLRGRETQYF. This chain joins TRBV6-1 and TRBJ2-5; D possibly corresponds to TRBD2 (6 bases). V was trimmed by 10 bases and J by 4 bases, leaving 16 bases between them. This CDR3 spans 13 amino acids. Germline CDR1 and CDR2: MNHNS and SASEGT.

The gene calls are TRBV4-2 and TRBJ2-7; D is possibly TRBD2 (6 bases). V dropped 1 base and J dropped 4 bases, with 17 bases sitting between them. From germline, CDR1 is LGHNA and CDR2 YNFKEQ. This CDR3 comprises 16 residues. CDR3 coding DNA: TGTGCCAGCAGCCAAGCGGACGGGAGAGGCGCGTACGAGCAGTACTTC. Protein sequence: CASSQADGRGAYEQYF.

The rearrangement links TRBV5-1 to TRBJ2-5; possible D gene TRBD1, 7 bases. The DNA end favors TRBJ2-7, so the J call may be wrong. Per the germline V gene, CDR1 is SGHRS and CDR2 is YFSETQ. CDR3 length: 15 residues. The CDR3 DNA is TGCGCCAGCAGCCTGCGGACAGGAGGGAAAGTCGAGCAGTACTTC. Encoded protein: CASSLRTGGKVEQYF.

Only a few counts were recorded for this clone. This chain joins TRBV30 and TRBJ2-3; TRBD2 might be the D (5 bases). The germline V and J ends were trimmed by 3 bases and 14 bases, with 12 bases remaining between them. The CDR3 runs 10 residues. Germline-derived CDR1 and CDR2 are GTSNPN and SVGIG (reference sequence). CDR3 residues: CAWRLEGTYF. DNA for the CDR3: TGTGCCTGGAGATTAGAGGGCACGTATTTT.

The chain couples TRBV28 to TRBJ2-5; TRBD2 might be the D (6 bases). The J call may not be correct, given that the DNA end is closer to TRBJ2-7. CDR1 and CDR2 from the germline V gene are MDHEN and SYDVKM. The CDR3 loop spans 16 amino acids. The CDR3 coding sequence is TGTGCCAGCAGTTTATCGGCGGGACGCCCTTCCTACGAGCAGTACTTC. Protein sequence: CASSLSAGRPSYEQYF.

Points on this clone: One junction end disagrees with the germline gene, perhaps due to a read error. V gene TRBV4-3 combines with J gene TRBJ2-7; 10 nucleotides align to TRBD1. The CDR3 is made up of 16 amino acids. Germline CDR1 and CDR2: LGHNA and YSLEER. The CDR3 nucleotides read TGCGCCAGCAGCCAAGAAGGGGGGACAGGGGCCGCCTCCCTTAACTTC. Translating gives CASSQEGGTGAASLNF.

This clone has a single count. The gene calls are TRBV6-5 and TRBJ2-5; 7 nucleotides agree with TRBD2. From germline, CDR1 is MNHEY and CDR2 SVGAGI. The length of the CDR3 is 14 residues. J lost 5 bases, V lost 6 bases, and 9 bases had no gene match. CDR3 coding DNA: TGTGCCAGCAGCCAAGCGGGGCCCTCGGAGACCCAGTACTTC. It yields the protein CASSQAGPSETQYF.

V usage is TRBV11-3 and J usage is TRBJ2-2; 8 nucleotides align to TRBD1. The germline CDR1 and CDR2 sequences are SGHNT and YENEEA. Trimming removed 5 bases from V and 5 bases from J; junction bases left unmatched: 7. This CDR3 has 15 residues. CDR3 DNA sequence: TGTGCCAGCAGCCTCCGACAGGGGTCAACCGGGGAGCTGTTTTTT. Its protein is CASSLRQGSTGELFF.

DNA for the CDR3: TGTGCCAGCAGCCACTGGGACAGCTCCTACGAGCAGTACTTC. Protein product: CASSHWDSSYEQYF. V and J are TRBV6-5 and TRBJ2-7; 7 nucleotides agree with TRBD1. V was pared by 6 bases and J by 0 bases, with 5 bases of the junction left unmatched. Germline V gene sequence: CDR1 MNHEY, CDR2 SVGAGI. This CDR3 comprises 14 residues.

The chain combines TRBV5-5 with TRBJ2-1; 9 nucleotides line up with TRBD2. The V gene end was trimmed by 1 base and the J gene end by 9 bases; junction bases not matched to a gene: 11. CDR3 length equals 16 residues. CDR1 is SGHKS and CDR2 is YYEKEE in the germline V gene (reference sequence). The CDR3 loop reads CASSLRGREGGGEQFF. Written as DNA, the CDR3 is TGTGCCAGCAGCTTGAGGGGGCGGGAGGGGGGAGGTGAGCAGTTCTTC.

The genes are TRBV6-5 and TRBJ1-1, with 8 positions matching TRBD1. V gave up 8 bases and J gave up 9 bases; unmatched junction bases: 8. Germline assignment: CDR1 MNHEY and CDR2 SVGAGI. The CDR3 spans 12 residues. The CDR3 region is CASSAGTGKAFF. The DNA for the CDR3 is TGTGCCAGCTCGGCAGGGACAGGAAAAGCTTTCTTT.

The J gene is TRBJ2-7, the V gene TRBV6-1; 7 nucleotides agree with TRBD2. The CDR3 loop spans 13 amino acids. With 4 bases clipped from V and 5 bases from J, the junction kept 5 bases outside the gene matches. Germline V gives CDR1 MNHNS, CDR2 SASEGT. Here the CDR3 DNA reads TGTGCCAGCAGTGGGGGGGGGTTCGACGAGCAGTACTTC. This gives the protein CASSGGGFDEQYF.

This clone has more than one count but fewer than ten. V usage is TRBV6-5 and J usage is TRBJ2-3; D is perhaps TRBD1 (7 bases). Germline CDR1 is MNHEY and CDR2 is SVGAGI. CDR3 length: 14 amino acids. With 9 bases removed from V and 4 bases from J, the gap between germline ends came to 17 bases. CDR3 sequence (DNA): TGTGCCAGTAAAGGAGGGGGCGAGGCAGATACGCAGTATTTT. Translated: CASKGGGEADTQYF.

V and J are TRBV29-1 and TRBJ1-5; D may be TRBD1 (6 bases). Germline assignment: CDR1 SQVTM and CDR2 ANQGSEA. This CDR3 contains 12 residues. The V end lost 4 bases, the J end lost 2 bases, and 6 bases lay between the germline ends. CDR3 protein: CSVAGGNQPQHF. CDR3 nucleotide sequence: TGCAGCGTTGCAGGGGGCAATCAGCCCCAGCATTTT.

The V gene is TRBV5-1, the J gene TRBJ2-3; TRBD1 matches at 8 bases. This CDR3 spans 14 amino acids. The J segment lost 2 bases and the V segment lost 4 bases, leaving 3 bases of the junction unmatched. The germline gives CDR1 SGHRS, CDR2 YFSETQ. DNA of the CDR3: TGCGCCAGCAGCCGACAGGGGTTCACAGATACGCAGTATTTT. It specifies CASSRQGFTDTQYF.

V usage is TRBV7-9 and J usage is TRBJ2-6, with D unclear. Trimming removed 3 bases from V and 0 bases from J, with 6 bases in between. This CDR3 is 15 amino acids long. Germline CDR1 is SEHNR and CDR2 is FQNEAQ (reference sequence). Here the CDR3 reads CASSLGLSGANVLTF. The CDR3 region has the DNA TGTGCCAGCAGCTTGGGCCTCTCTGGGGCCAACGTCCTGACTTTC.

In its sample, this clone was seen once. The V gene is TRBV7-6, the J gene TRBJ2-7; 10 bases match TRBD1. CDR3 length: 20 residues. The germline gives CDR1 SGHVS, CDR2 FNYEAQ. V was pared by 4 bases and J by 1 base, with 19 bases of the junction left unmatched. CDR3 DNA: TGTGCCAGCAGCTCACAAGCCCAAACTTGGGGACAGGGGAAATCCTACGAGCAGTACTTC. Encoded protein: CASSSQAQTWGQGKSYEQYF.

The genes are TRBV28 and TRBJ1-2, with D unresolved. Deletions cut 4 bases from V and 8 bases from J, with 11 bases between. The CDR3 runs 12 residues. Germline V CDR1 and CDR2: MDHEN, SYDVKM. CDR3: CASSSPLAGYTF. CDR3 in DNA: TGTGCCAGCAGTTCCCCGCTCGCGGGCTACACCTTC.